These 28 T cell receptor beta chains were sequenced from one sample in a study of CD8+CD57+ T cells in acquired aplastic anemia. The study profiled TCR beta VDJ and CDR3 using genomic DNA as template. Each CDR3 protein gets one entry after TCRdb re-called the reads with MiXCR. The top ten hold 2.5% to 3.5% of the sample, which has some 180,000 distinct CDR3 sequences, around 45% seen once. The sequenced sample consisted of sorted CD4+, CD8+, or CD8+CD57+ T cells (not recorded which) from PBMCs. The receptors originated from a human donor in good health.

V and J are TRBV25-1 and TRBJ2-4, with a weak D call TRBD2 (5 bases). The germline gives CDR1 MGHDK, CDR2 SYGVNS. V was trimmed by 1 base and J by 1 base, leaving 11 bases between them. This CDR3 has 16 amino acids. CDR3 protein: CASSESGNRAKNIQYF. CDR3 coding DNA: TGTGCCAGCAGTGAATCGGGGAATAGGGCCAAAAACATTCAGTACTTC.

The sample holds a few counts of this clonotype. Possible read error: a much larger clone is one base away. The chain uses TRBV19 and TRBJ2-3, with TRBD2 matching 10 bases. The CDR3 has 17 amino acids. Trimming took 4 bases from V and 4 from J; bases not matched to a gene: 11. Germline V gives CDR1 LNHDA, CDR2 SQIVND (reference sequence). CDR3 DNA sequence: TGTGCCAGTAGTAGAAGAGCGGGAGGGGTGGGGTCAGATACGCAGTATTTT. It yields the protein CASSRRAGGVGSDTQYF.

The rearrangement joins TRBV9 to TRBJ1-2; 10 bases fit TRBD1. Trimming took 6 bases from V and 0 from J; bases not matched to a gene: 11. Germline-derived CDR1 and CDR2 are SGDLS and YYNGEE. This CDR3 comprises 17 residues. The CDR3 DNA sequence: TGTGCCAGCACCGCCGAGGGGACAGGGGCGGCTAACTATGGCTACACCTTC. The encoded protein is CASTAEGTGAANYGYTF.

The chain has TRBV9 and TRBJ2-3; D is uncertain. CDR3 length equals 15 residues. The germline gives CDR1 SGDLS, CDR2 YYNGEE. Trimming cost V 0 bases and J 0 bases, with 8 bases left between them. The CDR3 loop is CASSVGTRSTDTQYF. In nucleotides, the CDR3 is TGTGCCAGCAGCGTAGGGACCCGAAGCACAGATACGCAGTATTTT.

J is TRBJ2-4 and V is TRBV5-6; D tentatively fits TRBD1 or TRBD2 (5 bases each). Germline values: CDR1 SGHDT, CDR2 YYEEEE. The CDR3 is 16 residues long. V lost 4 bases to trimming and J lost 1 base, with 15 bases between them. DNA for the CDR3: TGTGCCAGCAGCCCCTTGGGCAGGGAGGCCAAAAACATTCAGTACTTC. Amino acid sequence: CASSPLGREAKNIQYF.

There are many counts of this clonotype. The J gene is TRBJ2-7, the V gene TRBV6-1; 7 bases fit TRBD1. Germline CDR1 reads MNHNS; CDR2 reads SASEGT. The CDR3 consists of 13 residues. Trimming took 6 bases from V and 3 from J; bases not matched to a gene: 5. The CDR3 loop is CASRTGTDYEQYF. CDR3 sequence (DNA): TGTGCCAGCAGAACCGGGACAGACTACGAGCAGTACTTC.

This clonotype was seen ten or more times. V gene TRBV10-3 combines with J gene TRBJ1-5; TRBD1 agrees at 9 bases. CDR1 and CDR2 (germline): ENHRY, SYGVKD. This CDR3 is built from 13 residues. V lost 7 bases to trimming and J lost 6 bases; unmatched junction nucleotides: 4. CDR3 amino acids: CAITTDRGQPQHF. The CDR3 DNA reads TGTGCCATCACCACGGACAGGGGTCAGCCCCAGCATTTT.

Many counts were recorded for this clonotype. The V gene is TRBV29-1, the J gene TRBJ2-7; the D gene is possibly TRBD2 (6 bases). Per germline, CDR1 SQVTM and CDR2 ANQGSEA. V dropped 6 bases and J dropped 5 bases, with 14 bases sitting between them. The CDR3 has 12 amino acids. CDR3 residues: CSVQAGAHEQYF. The CDR3 DNA follows: TGCAGCGTGCAAGCGGGCGCTCACGAGCAGTACTTC.

This clonotype has ten or more counts. The chain recombines TRBV12-3 or TRBV12-4 with TRBJ2-7; 9 bases fit TRBD1. V was pared by 6 bases and J by 7 bases, with 7 bases of the junction left unmatched. The CDR3 sequence is 13 residues long. CDR3 in DNA: TGTGCCAGCAGGAACAGGGGGCAGAAAGAGCAGTACTTC. Translation gives CASRNRGQKEQYF.

V usage is TRBV5-1 and J usage is TRBJ2-7; TRBD1 might be the D (6 bases). The V end was cut by 1 base, the J end by 5 bases, with 13 bases between. The CDR3 runs 14 residues. The germline gives CDR1 SGHRS, CDR2 YFSETQ. The CDR3 region has the DNA TGCGCCAGCAGCTTGACTACAGGGTTCCACGAGCAGTACTTC. Protein product: CASSLTTGFHEQYF.

This clonotype was observed at least ten times. V usage is TRBV20-1 and J usage is TRBJ2-5; 10 bases are a match to TRBD1. The CDR3 length is 15 residues. The V gene end was trimmed by 0 bases and the J gene end by 5 bases; junction bases not matched to a gene: 6. Germline values: CDR1 DFQATT, CDR2 SNEGSKA (reference sequence). This CDR3 reads CSARDQGTGDETQYF. CDR3 nucleotides: TGCAGTGCTAGAGATCAAGGGACAGGGGACGAGACCCAGTACTTC.

Comments on this clonotype: One end of the junction is discordant with germline, which a read error may explain. This rearrangement joins TRBV24-1 to TRBJ2-7, with D unresolved. Germline CDR1 reads KGHDR; CDR2 reads SFDVKD. This CDR3 region has 14 residues. CDR3 amino acids: CASSPYTSTYEQCF. CDR3 nucleotides: TGTGCCAGCAGTCCCTACACAAGTACCTACGAGCAGTGCTTC.

This clonotype was counted ten times or more. V and J are TRBV29-1 and TRBJ2-7; 8 bases are a match to TRBD1. Germline CDR1 reads SQVTM; CDR2 reads ANQGSEA. Trimming at V came to 6 bases and at J to 3 bases, leaving 13 bases not matched to a gene. The CDR3 extends over 15 amino acids. Here the CDR3 reads CSVRAHQGANYEQYF. The CDR3 bases are TGCAGCGTGCGAGCTCACCAGGGGGCGAACTACGAGCAGTACTTC.

As concerns this clonotype: A read error may produce the germline difference seen at one junction end. The chain links TRBV19 to TRBJ2-7; TRBD1 aligns across 7 bases. Germline assignment: CDR1 LNHDA and CDR2 SQIVND (reference sequence). The CDR3 extends over 15 amino acids. The CDR3 region is CASSAMTGSSFEQYF. In DNA, the CDR3 is TGTGCCAGTAGTGCCATGACAGGGAGCTCCTTCGAGCAGTACTTC.

The CDR3 sequence is CASSRTSSLGNYEQYF. In DNA form, the CDR3 reads TGCGCCAGCAGCCGGACTAGCAGTCTCGGGAACTACGAGCAGTACTTC. The chain carries TRBV10-2 and TRBJ2-7; 8 nucleotides match TRBD2. J lost 3 bases, V lost 6 bases, and 13 bases had no gene match. There are 16 residues in the CDR3. From germline, CDR1 is WSHSY and CDR2 SAAADI.

J is TRBJ2-1 and V is TRBV7-2, with 9 bases fitting TRBD2. Trimming removed 0 bases from V and 9 bases from J; junction bases left unmatched: 15. Germline-derived CDR1 and CDR2 are SGHTA and FQGNSA. The CDR3 contains 18 residues. The CDR3 protein is CASSLAWRIAGVRREQFF. The DNA for the CDR3 is TGTGCCAGCAGCTTAGCGTGGCGAATAGCGGGGGTACGACGTGAGCAGTTCTTC.

There are a few counts of this clonotype. CDR3 amino acids: CASSLTRVGNTGELFF. DNA of the CDR3: TGTGCCAGCAGCTTAACGAGAGTAGGGAACACCGGGGAGCTGTTTTTT. The V and J genes are TRBV7-3 and TRBJ2-2, with D unresolved. The CDR3 spans 16 residues. From germline, CDR1 is SGHTA and CDR2 FQGTGA. The germline V and J ends were trimmed by 0 bases and 1 base, with 9 bases remaining between them.

This clonotype was recorded many times. The chain combines TRBV19 with TRBJ1-6; 7 nucleotides match TRBD1. CDR1 is LNHDA, CDR2 SQIVND, per germline (reference sequence). The CDR3 loop spans 12 amino acids. Germline trimming cut 5 bases from V and 9 bases from J; bases unmatched to any gene: 1. This chain's CDR3 is CASSRQGSPLHF. CDR3 coding DNA: TGTGCCAGTAGTCGACAGGGTTCACCCCTCCACTTT.

The chain joins TRBV19 to TRBJ2-1, with 11 bases that match TRBD2. The CDR3 has 17 residues. The germline gives CDR1 LNHDA, CDR2 SQIVND (reference sequence). Trimming took 3 bases from V and 2 from J; bases not matched to a gene: 6. The CDR3: CASSIPTSGVTYNEQFF. DNA of the CDR3: TGTGCCAGTAGTATTCCGACTAGCGGGGTAACCTACAATGAGCAGTTCTTC. The full variable domain, in which reference TRBV19 and TRBJ2-1 provide the parts outside the CDR3, is DGGITQSPKYLFRKEGQNVTLSCEQNLNHDAMYWYRQDPGQGLRLIYYSQIVNDFQKGDIAEGYSVSREKKESFPLTVTSAQKNPTAFYLCASSIPTSGVTYNEQFFGPGTRLTVL.

The V and J genes are TRBV10-3 and TRBJ1-5; TRBD1 aligns across 9 bases. There are 12 residues in the CDR3. J lost 6 bases, V lost 10 bases, and 4 bases had no gene match. Germline V gene data show CDR1 as ENHRY and CDR2 as SYGVKD. CDR3 region: CATGTGFQPQHF. CDR3 sequence (DNA): TGTGCCACCGGGACAGGGTTTCAGCCCCAGCATTTT.

This clonotype was picked up many times. The chain combines TRBV7-3 with TRBJ1-1; the D is unclear. The CDR3 is 15 amino acids. CDR1 and CDR2 (germline): SGHTA, FQGTGA. V was clipped by 0 bases and J by 0 bases, with 8 bases between them. CDR3 residues: CASSLTPVMNTEAFF. Written as DNA, the CDR3 is TGTGCCAGCAGCTTAACGCCAGTAATGAACACTGAAGCTTTCTTT.

The chain recombines TRBV24-1 with TRBJ2-1, with 11 bases aligning to TRBD1. The J segment lost 7 bases and the V segment lost 9 bases, leaving 4 bases of the junction unmatched. Germline lookup yields CDR1 KGHDR and CDR2 SFDVKD. The length of the CDR3 is 13 residues. The CDR3 is CATGQGAGNEQFF. The CDR3 nucleotides read TGTGCCACCGGACAGGGGGCAGGTAATGAGCAGTTCTTC.

This clonotype was seen more than once but under ten times. J is TRBJ1-5 and V is TRBV19; D unresolved. From germline, CDR1 is LNHDA and CDR2 SQIVND (reference sequence). Trimming took off 9 bases at V and 5 bases at J, with 17 bases between the two ends. This CDR3 is 14 amino acids long. The CDR3 sequence: CASSTGPSDQPQHF. The CDR3 DNA reads TGTGCCAGCTCAACGGGCCCTTCGGATCAGCCCCAGCATTTT.

This clonotype was detected only once. The chain couples TRBV20-1 to TRBJ2-7; possibly TRBD1 for D (7 bases). CDR1 and CDR2 from the germline V gene are DFQATT and SNEGSKA (reference sequence). The V end lost 1 base, the J end lost 6 bases, and 19 bases lay between the germline ends. This CDR3 contains 15 residues. For the CDR3, the DNA is TGCAGTGCTAGAGGGTCCCGGCAGGGGGGTACCGAGCAGTACTTC. Amino acid sequence: CSARGSRQGGTEQYF.

Ten or more counts support this clonotype. The chain is built from TRBV5-1 and TRBJ2-7; the D is unclear. The V gene's germline CDR1 is SGHRS and CDR2 YFSETQ. The CDR3 covers 11 residues. Trimming removed 0 bases from V and 6 bases from J, with 4 bases in between. The CDR3 nucleotides read TGCGCCAGCAGCTTGGGACGCGAGCAGTACTTC. Protein: CASSLGREQYF.

Turning to this clonotype: A read error is possible here, since a much larger clone lies one base away. The chain's CDR3 is CASSLVLAGGTGELFF. CDR3 bases: TGTGCCAGCAGCTTGGTACTAGCGGGGGGCACCGGGGAGCTGTTTTTT. The rearrangement joins TRBV5-4 to TRBJ2-2, with 12 bases identical to TRBD2. The germline CDR1 and CDR2 sequences are SGHNT and YYREEE (reference sequence). The CDR3 consists of 16 residues. J lost 4 bases, V lost 0 bases, and 1 base had no gene match.

This chain connects TRBV19 to TRBJ1-1, with D hard to call. From germline, CDR1 is LNHDA and CDR2 SQIVND (reference sequence). The V gene lost 8 bases and the J gene lost 5 bases, with 15 bases spanning the gap. This CDR3 region has 13 residues. The CDR3 DNA reads TGTGCCAGTCGGGGAAACCCTGGGACTGAAGCTTTCTTT. Protein product: CASRGNPGTEAFF.

The chain combines TRBV7-3 with TRBJ1-2; 9 nucleotides agree with TRBD1. Germline lookup yields CDR1 SGHTA and CDR2 FQGTGA. V shed 5 bases, J shed 7 bases, and the junction held 11 bases outside the gene matches. CDR3 size: 15 residues. CDR3 sequence: CASSRKTGTGFGYTF. CDR3 sequence (DNA): TGTGCCAGCAGCCGTAAAACCGGGACAGGGTTTGGCTACACCTTC.